A single sample gave rise to the 22 T cell receptor beta chains below, sequenced in a study of T cell responses to AZD1222 COVID-19 vaccine (dated by TCRdb to the early 2020s). Library generation was performed with the immunoSEQ multiplex PCR assay. TCRdb's version of the immuneACCESS table is confined to in-frame rearrangements and falls short of the full clone set. An unresolved V gene accounts for under half of the shortfall where checked; the remainder is of unknown origin. The sample contains approximately 46,000 clones, about three quarters of them found a single time. Clones ranked in the top ten supply roughly 7.2% of the sample. The sample's time point label, decoded: baseline before first vaccination. The starting material was peripheral blood, obtained on day 0 of AZD1222 vaccination. Source of these receptors: an adult in good health.

This clone was seen more than once but under ten times. V usage is TRBV30 and J usage is TRBJ1-2, with 8 positions matching TRBD1. The germline V gene has CDR1 GTSNPN and CDR2 SVGIG (reference sequence). The CDR3 runs to 13 residues. The J segment lost 4 bases and the V segment lost 0 bases, leaving 1 base of the junction unmatched. CDR3 protein: CAWSVQGAYGYTF. The CDR3 DNA is TGTGCCTGGAGTGTCCAGGGGGCCTATGGCTACACCTTC.

The chain combines TRBV11-2 with TRBJ1-1; 9 nucleotides agree with TRBD1. The ends lost 5 bases at V and 3 bases at J; junction bases unmatched: 4. Germline assignment: CDR1 SGHAT and CDR2 FQNNGV. The CDR3 extends over 14 amino acids. The CDR3: CASSLQGADTEAFF. Written as DNA, the CDR3 is TGTGCCAGCAGCCTACAGGGGGCGGACACTGAAGCTTTCTTT.

This clone was seen only once. V gene TRBV6-4 combines with J gene TRBJ1-1; D remains unclear. Germline CDR1 reads MRHNA; CDR2 reads SNTAGT. This CDR3 has 15 residues. V dropped 6 bases and J dropped 0 bases, with 14 bases sitting between them. The CDR3 region is CASRPGPFMNTEAFF. The CDR3 DNA is TGTGCCAGCAGACCAGGACCTTTCATGAACACTGAAGCTTTCTTT.

The rearrangement uses TRBV28 and TRBJ1-2, with D possibly TRBD1 on 5 matching bases. Trimming stripped 3 bases from V and 7 bases from J, with 15 bases between. From germline, CDR1 is MDHEN and CDR2 SYDVKM. The CDR3 length is 14 residues. CDR3 protein: CASSLPGLFSGYTF. DNA of the CDR3: TGTGCCAGCAGTTTGCCAGGGCTTTTTTCTGGCTACACCTTC.

The genes are TRBV6-5 and TRBJ2-5; D is unclear. The germline gives CDR1 MNHEY, CDR2 SVGAGI. V lost 6 bases, J lost 4 bases, and 12 bases lay in between. The CDR3 has 13 amino acids. CDR3 in amino acids: CASRISPGETQYF. CDR3 coding DNA: TGTGCCAGCAGGATAAGCCCTGGAGAGACCCAGTACTTC.

The gene calls are TRBV28 and TRBJ2-1; D gene unclear. Germline V CDR1 and CDR2: MDHEN, SYDVKM. V lost 2 bases, J lost 0 bases, and 2 bases lay in between. This CDR3 has 13 residues. The CDR3 region has the DNA TGTGCCAGCAGTTTAGACTCCTACAATGAGCAGTTCTTC. This encodes CASSLDSYNEQFF.

CDR3 sequence (DNA): TGTGCCAGACAATCCGACAGGGCCCGTAATGAAAAACTGTTTTTT. Translating it yields CARQSDRARNEKLFF. This sequence joins TRBV2 and TRBJ1-4; TRBD1 matches at 7 bases. This CDR3 has 15 amino acids. V shed 9 bases, J shed 4 bases, and the junction held 11 bases outside the gene matches. Per germline, CDR1 SNHLY and CDR2 FYNNEI.

This clone was detected only a few times. The chain uses TRBV5-4 and TRBJ2-3; 9 positions agree with TRBD1. The CDR3 length is 16 residues. V lost 4 bases and J lost 3; bases outside the gene matches: 9. Germline CDR1 SGHNT, CDR2 YYREEE (reference sequence). CDR3 sequence: CASSPGQGRGTDTQYF. The DNA of the CDR3 is TGTGCCAGCAGCCCGGGACAGGGCCGAGGAACAGATACGCAGTATTTT.

The sample holds a few counts of this clone. The chain employs TRBV9 and TRBJ2-3; maybe TRBD1 (5 bases). Germline CDR1 reads SGDLS; CDR2 reads YYNGEE. Trimming shortened V by 4 bases and J by 2 bases, and 14 bases separated the two germline ends. The CDR3 has 15 amino acids. In DNA form, the CDR3 reads TGTGCCAGCAGCCAAGACAGAGCCGTCACAGATACGCAGTATTTT. This sequence encodes CASSQDRAVTDTQYF. The variable domain in full, with the rest retrieved from reference TRBV9 and TRBJ2-3, is DSGVTQTPKHLITATGQRVTLRCSPRSGDLSVYWYQQSLDQGLQFLIQYYNGEERAKGNILERFSAQQFPDLHSELNLSSLELGDSALYFCASSQDRAVTDTQYFGPGTRLTVL.

The V call is TRBV7-9, the J call TRBJ2-2; D remains unclear. The CDR3 is made up of 13 amino acids. Germline V lookup: CDR1 SEHNR, CDR2 FQNEAQ (reference sequence). The germline V and J ends were trimmed by 4 bases and 6 bases, with 9 bases remaining between them. The CDR3 region has the DNA TGTGCCAGCAGCTGGGGATCTTCCGGGGAGCTGTTTTTT. It translates to CASSWGSSGELFF. Based on the CDR3 plus reference TRBV7-9 and TRBJ2-2, the full variable domain is DTGVSQNPRHKITKRGQNVTFRCDPISEHNRLYWYRQTLGQGPEFLTYFQNEAQLEKSRLLSDRFSAERPKGSFSTLEIQRTEQGDSAMYLCASSWGSSGELFFGEGSRLTVL.

This chain joins TRBV2 and TRBJ2-5; 7 bases are a match to TRBD2. The CDR3 loop spans 12 amino acids. V dropped 8 bases and J dropped 4; count of bases not matched to a gene: 4. Germline V CDR1 and CDR2: SNHLY, FYNNEI. This CDR3 is CASEREAETQYF. CDR3 nucleotide sequence: TGTGCCAGCGAGCGGGAAGCAGAGACCCAGTACTTC.

CDR3 nucleotide sequence: TGTGCCAGCAGTTCTGCGCCCGCCAGTGAGCAGTTCTTC. It translates to CASSSAPASEQFF. The chain couples TRBV12-3 or TRBV12-4 to TRBJ2-1; D call uncertain. The V gene lost 4 bases and the J gene lost 9 bases, with 13 bases spanning the gap. The CDR3 is made up of 13 amino acids.

This clone is a singleton in its sample. The rearrangement links TRBV5-1 to TRBJ2-2, with D perhaps TRBD2 (5 bases). CDR3 length equals 13 residues. Trimming took 5 bases from V and 7 from J, leaving 12 bases between them. Germline V gene data show CDR1 as SGHRS and CDR2 as YFSETQ. The CDR3: CASRKEAVGELFF. The CDR3 DNA reads TGCGCCAGCAGAAAGGAGGCGGTCGGGGAGCTGTTTTTT. The full variable domain, its missing parts supplied by reference TRBV5-1 and TRBJ2-2, is KAGVTQTPRYLIKTRGQQVTLSCSPISGHRSVSWYQQTPGQGLQFLFEYFSETQRNKGNFPGRFSGRQFSNSRSEMNVSTLELGDSALYLCASRKEAVGELFFGEGSRLTVL.

The V and J genes are TRBV9 and TRBJ2-3; no reliable D call. The CDR3 length is 14 residues. V lost 0 bases to trimming and J lost 2 bases, with 7 bases between them. Germline V gene data show CDR1 as SGDLS and CDR2 as YYNGEE. CDR3 sequence: CASSVGTNTDTQYF. Here the CDR3 DNA reads TGTGCCAGCAGCGTAGGGACCAACACAGATACGCAGTATTTT.

The chain couples TRBV28 to TRBJ2-7, with 14 bases aligning to TRBD2. The J segment lost 3 bases and the V segment lost 6 bases, leaving 4 bases of the junction unmatched. Germline V lookup: CDR1 MDHEN, CDR2 SYDVKM. The CDR3 spans 15 residues. This CDR3 is CASRPGTSGGYEQYV. CDR3 bases: TGTGCCAGCAGACCCGGGACTAGCGGGGGCTACGAGCAGTACGTC.

The rearrangement joins TRBV12-5 to TRBJ2-5; D tentatively fits TRBD1 or TRBD2 (5 bases each). V dropped 7 bases and J dropped 5 bases, with 17 bases sitting between them. The CDR3 has 14 residues. From germline, CDR1 is LGHNT and CDR2 FRNRAP. CDR3 sequence: CASASQGTLETQYF. The CDR3 DNA reads TGTGCTAGTGCCTCCCAAGGGACGCTGGAGACCCAGTACTTC.

The J gene is TRBJ2-7, the V gene TRBV27, with 11 positions matching TRBD2. The CDR3 totals 13 residues. Trimming at V came to 8 bases and at J to 6 bases, leaving 6 bases not matched to a gene. Germline V lookup: CDR1 MNHEY, CDR2 SMNVEV (reference sequence). CDR3 region: CASLSGRGREQYF. The CDR3 DNA sequence: TGTGCCAGCCTTAGCGGGAGGGGACGCGAGCAGTACTTC.

The chain employs TRBV30 and TRBJ2-5, with D perhaps TRBD2 (6 bases). The germline V gene encodes CDR1 GTSNPN and CDR2 SVGIG (reference sequence). There are 13 residues in the CDR3. V lost 4 bases, J lost 5 bases, and 14 bases lay in between. The CDR3 nucleotides are TGTGCCTGGATGGGGAGAGGAGGGGAGACCCAGTACTTC. It specifies CAWMGRGGETQYF.

The chain uses TRBV30 and TRBJ2-5, with 12 bases aligning to TRBD2. The junction had 5 bases not matched to a gene; V was cut back by 1 base and J by 5 bases. Germline loops: CDR1 GTSNPN, CDR2 SVGIG (reference sequence). CDR3 length equals 15 residues. The CDR3 is CAWSEGLAGRETQYF. In nucleotides, the CDR3 is TGTGCCTGGAGTGAAGGACTAGCGGGACGGGAGACCCAGTACTTC.

The chain couples TRBV12-1 to TRBJ1-2. TRBV12-1 represents a pseudogene. This CDR3 has 12 residues. This CDR3 is CASSLWSYGYTF. CDR3 nucleotides: TGTGCCAGCAGCTTGTGGAGCTATGGCTACACCTTC.

This chain joins TRBV7-2 and TRBJ2-2; TRBD2 matches 10 bases. V shed 1 base and J 7 bases; nucleotides not matched to a gene: 3. The CDR3 covers 15 residues. The V gene's germline CDR1 is SGHTA and CDR2 FQGNSA. The CDR3 reads CASSLVSGGFGELFF. DNA of the CDR3: TGTGCCAGCAGCTTAGTTAGCGGGGGGTTCGGGGAGCTGTTTTTT.

V is TRBV6-4 and J is TRBJ1-2; TRBD1 might be the D (5 bases). Germline V gene data show CDR1 as MRHNA and CDR2 as SNTAGT. V was clipped by 5 bases and J by 3 bases, with 13 bases between them. CDR3 size: 14 residues. This chain's CDR3 is CASSILGRHYGYTF. CDR3 DNA sequence: TGTGCCAGCAGTATCTTGGGGCGGCACTATGGCTACACCTTC.